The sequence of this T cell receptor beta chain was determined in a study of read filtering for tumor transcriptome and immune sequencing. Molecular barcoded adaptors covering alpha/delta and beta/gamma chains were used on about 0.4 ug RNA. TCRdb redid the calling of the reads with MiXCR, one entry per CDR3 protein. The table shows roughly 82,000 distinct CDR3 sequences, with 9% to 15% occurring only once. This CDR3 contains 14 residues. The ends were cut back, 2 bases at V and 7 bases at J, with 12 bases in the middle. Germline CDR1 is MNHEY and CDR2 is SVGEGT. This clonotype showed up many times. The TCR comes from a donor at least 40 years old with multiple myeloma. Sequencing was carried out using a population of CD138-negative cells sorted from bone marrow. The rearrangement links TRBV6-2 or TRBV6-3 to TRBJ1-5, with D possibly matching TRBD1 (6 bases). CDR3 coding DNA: TGTGCCAGCAGTTACGATGGGGGGGGCCAGCCCCAGCATTTT. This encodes CASSYDGGGQPQHF.